This T cell receptor (beta chain) was profiled in a study of early T cells in non-severe SARS-CoV-2 infection. Germline trimming cut 5 bases from V and 2 bases from J; bases unmatched to any gene: 5. The length of the CDR3 is 15 residues. In germline, CDR1 is SGHRS, CDR2 YFSETQ. Individual cDNA molecules each received unique molecular identifiers attached to them. MiXCR, applied by TCRdb to the 5' RACE reads, yields one record per CDR3 protein. Found here are tens of thousands of distinct CDR3 sequences, approximately 15% of them singletons; the top ten hold 5.1%. The origin of this receptor is an adult who was a healthcare worker with PCR-confirmed SARS-CoV-2 infection or an uninfected control (not recorded which). This sample comprised whole blood, obtained at baseline. The chain carries TRBV5-1 and TRBJ2-1; 9 nucleotides match TRBD2. The CDR3 is CASSLRTSAYNEQFF. The CDR3 nucleotides are TGCGCCAGCAGTCTGCGGACTAGCGCCTACAATGAGCAGTTCTTC.